The 23 T cell receptor beta chains in this list originate from one sample, sequenced in a study of T cell responses to AZD1222 COVID-19 vaccine. Sequenced by immunoSEQ multiplex PCR; TCRdb stores in-frame clones only, minus some. The sample holds 100,000 to 150,000 clones, about 93% seen once. The sequencing here drew on peripheral blood, taken on day 0 of AZD1222 vaccination. The receptors originated from an adult in good health.

The chain combines TRBV7-8 with TRBJ2-2; possibly TRBD1 or TRBD2 for D (5 bases each). This CDR3 spans 15 amino acids. Germline values: CDR1 SGHVS, CDR2 FQNEAQ. With 6 bases removed from V and 5 bases from J, the gap between germline ends came to 16 bases. The CDR3 sequence is CASRPQGWGTGELFF. In nucleotides, the CDR3 is TGTGCCAGCAGGCCCCAGGGTTGGGGGACCGGGGAGCTGTTTTTT.

V is TRBV30 and J is TRBJ1-5; 8 bases agree with TRBD1. From germline, CDR1 is GTSNPN and CDR2 SVGIG (reference sequence). The CDR3 runs to 13 residues. V shed 3 bases and J 7 bases; nucleotides not matched to a gene: 5. The CDR3 coding sequence is TGTGCCTGGAGGGACAGGGTTGGGCAGCCCCAGCATTTT. As protein: CAWRDRVGQPQHF. The full variable domain, its missing parts supplied by reference TRBV30 and TRBJ1-5, is SQTIHQWPATLVQPVGSPLSLECTVEGTSNPNLYWYRQAAGRGLQLLFYSVGIGQISSEVPQNLSASRPQDRQFILSSKKLLLSDSGFYLCAWRDRVGQPQHFGDGTRLSIL.

The rearrangement links TRBV15 to TRBJ2-6; D remains ambiguous. The germline V gene has CDR1 LNHNV and CDR2 YYDKDF (reference sequence). V shed 0 bases and J shed 0 bases, with 6 bases lying between them. CDR3 size: 16 residues. This CDR3 is CATSRDLVSGANVLTF. In DNA, the CDR3 is TGTGCCACCAGCAGAGATCTTGTCTCTGGGGCCAACGTCCTGACTTTC.

The V gene is TRBV12-3 or TRBV12-4, the J gene TRBJ2-1; 9 positions match TRBD2. After removal of 6 bases from V and 9 bases from J, the junction contained 3 bases not matched to a gene. CDR3 size: 12 residues. The DNA for the CDR3 is TGTGCCAGCAGACCTAGCGGGACTGAGCAGTTCTTC. It is translated as CASRPSGTEQFF.

The V gene is TRBV28, the J gene TRBJ1-1; D is undetermined. V lost 0 bases and J 1 base, leaving 0 bases between the germline ends. CDR3 length: 12 amino acids. Germline CDR1 MDHEN, CDR2 SYDVKM. CDR3 loop: CASSLWNTEAFF. CDR3 nucleotides: TGTGCCAGCAGTTTATGGAACACTGAAGCTTTCTTT.

This clone occurred once. The chain combines TRBV11-3 with TRBJ2-7; D may match TRBD1 or TRBD2 (5 bases each). The CDR3 sequence is 14 residues long. V was cut by 5 bases and J by 3 bases, with 14 bases left in between. The germline V gene encodes CDR1 SGHNT and CDR2 YENEEA. The CDR3 sequence is CASSRLRGFYEQYF. CDR3 bases: TGTGCCAGCAGCCGCCTGAGGGGTTTCTACGAGCAGTACTTC.

J is TRBJ1-6 and V is TRBV5-4; 12 nucleotides align to TRBD1. Germline V CDR1 and CDR2: SGHNT, YYREEE (reference sequence). The junction had 12 bases not matched to a gene; V was cut back by 4 bases and J by 7 bases. This CDR3 has 18 amino acids. CDR3 residues: CASSLGPGTGGWNSPLHF. The CDR3 DNA sequence: TGTGCCAGCAGCCTTGGCCCCGGGACAGGGGGCTGGAATTCACCCCTCCACTTT.

This clone was recorded only once. J is TRBJ2-7 and V is TRBV28; 8 bases are a match to TRBD1. J was trimmed by 2 bases and V by 2 bases; bases with no gene match: 11. The V gene's germline CDR1 is MDHEN and CDR2 SYDVKM. The CDR3 spans 17 residues. The CDR3 DNA reads as TGTGCCAGCAGTTTACGGCTAGGGACAGGATACCCCTACGAGCAGTACTTC. Its protein product is CASSLRLGTGYPYEQYF. Based on the CDR3 plus reference TRBV28 and TRBJ2-7, the full variable domain is DVKVTQSSRYLVKRTGEKVFLECVQDMDHENMFWYRQDPGLGLRLIYFSYDVKMKEKGDIPEGYSVSREKKERFSLILESASTNQTSMYLCASSLRLGTGYPYEQYFGPGTRLTVT.

CDR3 bases: TGTGCCAGCAGCTTAGCCCAACGGGACATAATTGAAGCTTTCTTT. The encoded protein is CASSLAQRDIIEAFF. The rearrangement links TRBV7-9 to TRBJ1-1, with D perhaps TRBD1 (6 bases). CDR1 and CDR2 (germline): SEHNR, FQNEAQ (reference sequence). The V and J ends lost 0 bases and 7 bases respectively, with 15 bases between them. The CDR3 is 15 residues long.

The rearrangement uses TRBV5-6 and TRBJ1-6, with D tentatively TRBD1 (6 bases). V was cut by 3 bases and J by 10 bases, with 14 bases left in between. The CDR3 length is 14 residues. Germline-derived CDR1 and CDR2 are SGHDT and YYEEEE. The CDR3 coding sequence is TGTGCCAGCAGCTCCTGGGCAGGGGAATCACCCCTCCACTTT. This sequence encodes CASSSWAGESPLHF. Full variable domain (remainder filled in from reference TRBV5-6 and TRBJ1-6): DAGVTQSPTHLIKTRGQQVTLRCSPKSGHDTVSWYQQALGQGPQFIFQYYEEEERQRGNFPDRFSGHQFPNYSSELNVNALLLGDSALYLCASSSWAGESPLHFGNGTRLTVT.

V is TRBV5-4 and J is TRBJ2-6; D might be TRBD1 (5 bases). Trimming took 3 bases from V and 7 from J, leaving 14 bases between them. Germline lookup yields CDR1 SGHNT and CDR2 YYREEE (reference sequence). CDR3 size: 15 residues. The CDR3 DNA reads as TGTGCCAGCAGCTCGTGGGGTAGGGGAGCCAACGTCCTGACTTTC. It yields the protein CASSSWGRGANVLTF.

This clone was recorded once. The V call is TRBV20-1, the J call TRBJ2-1; D is undetermined. V lost 4 bases, J lost 5 bases, and 6 bases lay in between. CDR3 length: 11 amino acids. The germline gives CDR1 DFQATT, CDR2 SNEGSKA (reference sequence). CDR3 DNA sequence: TGCAGTGCTACCACAAACAATGAGCAGTTCTTC. Amino acids: CSATTNNEQFF.

The V and J genes are TRBV9 and TRBJ2-7; TRBD2 aligns across 16 bases. Trimming took 3 bases from V and 9 from J; bases not matched to a gene: 12. Per germline, CDR1 SGDLS and CDR2 YYNGEE. There are 17 residues in the CDR3. DNA for the CDR3: TGTGCCAGCAGCGCCGCTTCCGGGACTAGCGGGAGGGGAGGGCAGTACTTC. Translating gives CASSAASGTSGRGGQYF.

The chain links TRBV6-1 to TRBJ2-1, with 13 bases fitting TRBD2. Germline CDR1 is MNHNS and CDR2 is SASEGT. This CDR3 region has 19 residues. J lost 6 bases, V lost 2 bases, and 13 bases had no gene match. CDR3 residues: CASSEMTVTSGRASNEQFF. CDR3 bases: TGTGCCAGCAGTGAAATGACAGTAACTAGCGGGAGGGCCTCCAATGAGCAGTTCTTC.

The rearrangement uses TRBV19 and TRBJ2-5, with TRBD2 as a possible D gene (6 bases). The V gene's germline CDR1 is LNHDA and CDR2 SQIVND (reference sequence). Trimming took off 7 bases at V and 4 bases at J, with 22 bases between the two ends. CDR3 size: 16 residues. CDR3 nucleotides: TGTGCCAGTACCCTAGGAGGAGGGACGGAGAGAGAGACCCAGTACTTC. This translates into CASTLGGGTERETQYF.

The sample holds one count of this clone. V gene TRBV6-5 combines with J gene TRBJ1-1; D gene unclear. This CDR3 region has 14 residues. V lost 0 bases and J 5 bases, leaving 10 bases between the germline ends. Germline V lookup: CDR1 MNHEY, CDR2 SVGAGI. The CDR3 loop is CASSYSILYTEAFF. The CDR3 DNA reads TGTGCCAGCAGTTACTCGATTCTGTATACTGAAGCTTTCTTT.

The chain combines TRBV24-1 with TRBJ2-3; D is tentatively TRBD1 or TRBD2 (5 bases each). Germline assignment: CDR1 KGHDR and CDR2 SFDVKD. The CDR3 totals 15 residues. Trimming shortened V by 7 bases and J by 0 bases, and 13 bases separated the two germline ends. CDR3 region: CATSRWDGSTDTQYF. The CDR3 nucleotides are TGTGCCACCAGCCGCTGGGACGGAAGCACAGATACGCAGTATTTT.

The chain couples TRBV11-2 to TRBJ2-1; weak D call: TRBD2 (5 bases). The V and J ends lost 0 bases and 2 bases respectively, with 23 bases between them. Per the germline V gene, CDR1 is SGHAT and CDR2 is FQNNGV. This CDR3 is built from 20 residues. In nucleotides, the CDR3 is TGTGCCAGCAGCTTAGATTTGAGACTACCCTACGGAGGAGCCTACAATGAGCAGTTCTTC. Translated: CASSLDLRLPYGGAYNEQFF.

The chain uses TRBV6-6 and TRBJ2-1, with D uncertain. Germline CDR1 and CDR2: MNHNY and SVGAGI (reference sequence). Between the trimmed V and J ends, which lost 5 bases and 6 bases, there was a span of 17 bases. The CDR3 length is 15 residues. The CDR3 DNA sequence: TGTGCCAGCAGTCCCCATGGTAGTGTAGGCAATGAGCAGTTCTTC. Its protein is CASSPHGSVGNEQFF.

The chain couples TRBV18 to TRBJ1-1, with a tentative D call TRBD1 (5 bases). CDR3 length: 15 amino acids. V was shortened by 2 bases and J by 5 bases, with 15 bases between the two germline ends. CDR1 and CDR2 (germline): KGHSH, LQKENI. The CDR3 loop reads CASSPVKGQETEAFF. The CDR3 region has the DNA TGTGCCAGCTCACCAGTTAAGGGGCAGGAGACTGAAGCTTTCTTT.

This rearrangement joins TRBV24-1 to TRBJ2-3; 8 bases line up with TRBD1. Trimming at V came to 9 bases and at J to 0 bases, leaving 10 bases not matched to a gene. There are 16 residues in the CDR3. The V gene's germline CDR1 is KGHDR and CDR2 SFDVKD. CDR3 sequence: CATLGDRMTSTDTQYF. The DNA of the CDR3 is TGTGCCACCCTTGGGGACAGGATGACTAGCACAGATACGCAGTATTTT.

This chain uses TRBV5-1 with TRBJ2-5, with 7 bases that match TRBD1. From germline, CDR1 is SGHRS and CDR2 YFSETQ. V was pared by 0 bases and J by 4 bases, with 3 bases of the junction left unmatched. The CDR3 is 14 amino acids. CDR3 nucleotides: TGCGCCAGCAGCTTGGAGGGGGCGGGAGAGACCCAGTACTTC. It specifies CASSLEGAGETQYF.

This chain connects TRBV19 to TRBJ1-5; D call uncertain. This CDR3 has 16 amino acids. The V and J ends lost 1 base and 0 bases respectively, with 10 bases between them. In germline, CDR1 is LNHDA, CDR2 SQIVND (reference sequence). This CDR3 reads CASSIVSGNSNQPQHF. The CDR3 bases are TGTGCCAGTAGTATAGTTTCCGGGAATAGCAATCAGCCCCAGCATTTT.